These T cell receptor beta chains were read from a single sample in a study of T cell changes during pregnancy in multiple sclerosis. Sequencing used immunoSEQ multiplex PCR; TCRdb keeps in-frame clones, though not all of them. The table shows tens of thousands of clones, with 89% occurring only once. Sample: CD4+ T cells from peripheral blood mononuclear cells, taken after pregnancy. These receptors were collected from a female donor in good health, enrolled as a control in a pregnancy study. Both conserved end residues are part of each CDR3. The D gene is left open where the match is weak. Clone size is not always given. Where it is, it says once, few, many or a class for expanded clones.

-,-,TRBV25-1,TRBJ1-6,CASSDVSVGSPLHF,TGTGCCAGCAGTGATGTGTCTGTCGGTTCACCCCTCCACTTT
medium-sized,-,TRBV15,TRBJ1-1,CATSRDPRGHEAFF,TGTGCCACCAGCAGAGATCCGAGAGGTCATGAAGCTTTCTTT
-,-,TRBV27,TRBJ2-7,CASSLSADSYEQYF,TGTGCCAGCAGTTTATCTGCAGATTCCTACGAGCAGTACTTC
-,-,TRBV5-6,TRBJ2-1,CASSYGSYQFF,TGTGCCAGCAGTTACGGGAGCTATCAGTTCTTC
-,-,TRBV5-1,TRBJ2-7,CASSLGNEQYF,TGCGCCAGCAGCTTGGGTAACGAGCAGTACTTC
-,-,TRBV9,TRBJ1-3,CASSPRTGGNTIYF,TGTGCCAGCAGCCCGCGGACTGGGGGAAACACCATATATTTT
-,-,TRBV7-3,TRBJ1-6,CASSLSPGANSPLHF,TGTGCCAGCAGCTTAAGTCCAGGGGCGAATTCACCCCTCCACTTT
-,-,TRBV15,TRBJ1-1,CATSWGPDTEAFF,TGTGCCACCAGCTGGGGGCCTGACACTGAAGCTTTCTTT
-,-,TRBV19,TRBJ2-3,CASTPGGATDTQYF,TGTGCCAGTACTCCCGGTGGTGCAACAGATACGCAGTATTTT
-,TRBD1,TRBV4-3,TRBJ1-1,CASSQGQGYTEAFF,TGCGCCAGCAGCCAAGGACAGGGTTACACTGAAGCTTTCTTT
-,-,TRBV6-1,TRBJ2-7,CASSGNYEQYF,TGTGCCAGTTCAGGGAACTACGAGCAGTACTTC
medium-sized,-,TRBV5-5,TRBJ2-2,CASSVVPSGTGELFF,TGTGCCAGCAGTGTCGTACCTTCGGGCACCGGGGAGCTGTTTTTT
-,TRBD2,TRBV9,TRBJ2-3,CASSVVGGGPGEDTQYF,TGTGCCAGCAGCGTAGTGGGCGGGGGGCCTGGGGAAGATACGCAGTATTTT
-,TRBD1,TRBV7-9,TRBJ1-4,CASSPDRAVSREKLFF,TGTGCCAGCAGCCCTGACAGGGCGGTCTCTCGTGAAAAACTGTTTTTT
-,-,TRBV5-4,TRBJ1-6,CASSLTSSYNSPLHF,TGTGCCAGCAGCTTGACTAGCTCCTATAATTCACCCCTCCACTTT
-,-,TRBV19,TRBJ2-1,CASSITTGSSYNEQFF,TGTGCCAGTAGTATAACCACAGGGAGCTCCTACAATGAGCAGTTCTTC
-,TRBD2,TRBV7-2,TRBJ2-5,CASSRGLPEETQYF,TGTGCCAGCAGCCGGGGACTACCGGAAGAGACCCAGTACTTC
-,-,TRBV28,TRBJ2-1,CASSSRGSGFF,TGTGCCAGCAGTTCTAGGGGGTCGGGGTTCTTC
-,-,TRBV27,TRBJ2-7,CASSFDGKSYEQYF,TGTGCCAGCAGTTTTGACGGGAAGTCCTACGAGCAGTACTTC
-,-,TRBV7-9,TRBJ1-1,CASSLGAFF,TGTGCCAGCAGCTTGGGCGCTTTCTTT
once,TRBD1,TRBV15,TRBJ2-1,CATSPQGQGATSLYNEQFF,TGTGCCACCAGCCCTCAGGGGCAGGGGGCCACCTCCCTATACAATGAGCAGTTCTTC
-,TRBD1,TRBV27,TRBJ2-5,CASSSPGQGGRETQYF,TGTGCCAGCAGTTCCCCGGGACAGGGGGGAAGAGAGACCCAGTACTTC
-,TRBD1,TRBV11-2,TRBJ2-7,CASSVDRVQNQYF,TGTGCCAGCAGCGTGGACAGGGTGCAGAATCAGTACTTC
-,-,TRBV28,TRBJ2-1,CASKGTSSYNEQFF,TGTGCCAGCAAGGGGACTTCCTCCTACAATGAGCAGTTCTTC
-,TRBD1,TRBV5-4,TRBJ1-2,CASSLAGGKPNYGYTF,TGTGCCAGCAGCCTCGCAGGGGGCAAACCAAACTATGGCTACACCTTC